A selection of T cell receptor beta chains follows, all from one sample in a study of identical twins. TCRdb used MiXCR to reprocess the 5' RACE reads, holding one entry per CDR3 protein. Here the sample spans 1.5 million to 2 million distinct CDR3 sequences, around a third being singletons. Sequenced sample: cord blood. These receptors all stem from a newborn girl in good health. Each CDR3 is given with its conserved first and last residue. A D gene is named only where the DNA matches it firmly. Clone size is stated in some rows and not others, as once, few, many or a class when expanded.

d_call j_call v_call clone_size cdr3_length cdr3_aa cdr3_nt
NA TRBJ2-1 TRBV13 many 12 CASSLEGYEQFF TGTGCCAGCAGCTTAGAGGGTTATGAGCAGTTCTTC
NA TRBJ2-1 TRBV19 NA 14 CASSITVPSYEQFF TGTGCCAGTAGTATAACTGTTCCTTCCTATGAGCAGTTCTTC
NA TRBJ2-5 TRBV7-9 many 15 CASSLVGGDQETQYF TGTGCCAGCAGCTTAGTTGGCGGGGATCAAGAGACCCAGTACTTC
TRBD2 TRBJ2-3 TRBV20-1 NA 14 CSAQWASGKDTQYF TGCAGTGCCCAATGGGCTAGCGGGAAGGATACGCAGTATTTT
TRBD2 TRBJ2-1 TRBV25-1 NA 16 CASSDPQLAGGHEQFF TGTGCCAGCAGTGACCCCCAACTAGCGGGAGGCCATGAGCAGTTCTTC
NA TRBJ2-7 TRBV28 many 15 CASTQSGTESYEQYF TGTGCCAGCACCCAATCCGGGACGGAAAGCTACGAGCAGTACTTC
TRBD2 TRBJ2-5 TRBV2 few 15 CASNTDSGGGKTQYF TGTGCCAGCAACACAGATAGCGGGGGGGGAAAGACCCAGTACTTC
NA TRBJ2-5 TRBV29-1 NA 15 CSVALAGGGQETQYF TGCAGCGTTGCACTAGCTGGAGGAGGGCAAGAGACCCAGTACTTC
NA TRBJ1-1 TRBV6-1 once 12 CASKESGTEAFF TGTGCCAGCAAGGAGTCAGGCACTGAAGCTTTCTTT
NA TRBJ1-5 TRBV30 NA 13 CAWSGQSNQPQHF TGTGCCTGGAGTGGGCAGTCCAATCAGCCCCAGCATTTT
NA TRBJ1-2 TRBV20-1 few 12 CSARYGYYGYTF TGCAGTGCTAGATACGGTTACTATGGCTACACCTTC
NA TRBJ1-6 TRBV24-1 NA 13 CATSDVQGSPLHF TGTGCCACCAGTGATGTACAGGGTTCACCCCTCCACTTT
NA TRBJ2-1 TRBV10-3 few 13 CAISPQGSDEQFF TGTGCCATCAGCCCACAGGGTAGCGATGAGCAGTTCTTC
TRBD2 TRBJ2-4 TRBV10-3 NA 16 CAISEATSGGYNEQYF TGTGCCATCAGTGAGGCCACTAGCGGGGGGTACAATGAGCAGTACTTC